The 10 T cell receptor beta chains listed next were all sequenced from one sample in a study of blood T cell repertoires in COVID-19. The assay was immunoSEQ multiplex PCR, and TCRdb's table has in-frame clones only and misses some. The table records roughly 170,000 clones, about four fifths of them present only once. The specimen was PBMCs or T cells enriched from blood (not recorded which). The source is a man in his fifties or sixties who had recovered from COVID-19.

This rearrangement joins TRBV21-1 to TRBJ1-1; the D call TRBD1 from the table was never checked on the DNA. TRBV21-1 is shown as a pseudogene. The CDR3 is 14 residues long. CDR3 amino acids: CASSANGQGGETFF. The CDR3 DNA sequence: TGTGCCAGCAGCGCGAACGGACAGGGCGGTGAAACTTTCTTT.

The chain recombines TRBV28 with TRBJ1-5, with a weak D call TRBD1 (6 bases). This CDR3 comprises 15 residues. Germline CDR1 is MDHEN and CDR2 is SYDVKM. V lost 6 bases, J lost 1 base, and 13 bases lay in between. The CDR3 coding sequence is TGTGCCAGCAGCCCGGGACATATAAGCAATCAGCCCCAGCATTTT. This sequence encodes CASSPGHISNQPQHF. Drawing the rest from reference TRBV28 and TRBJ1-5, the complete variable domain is DVKVTQSSRYLVKRTGEKVFLECVQDMDHENMFWYRQDPGLGLRLIYFSYDVKMKEKGDIPEGYSVSREKKERFSLILESASTNQTSMYLCASSPGHISNQPQHFGDGTRLSIL.

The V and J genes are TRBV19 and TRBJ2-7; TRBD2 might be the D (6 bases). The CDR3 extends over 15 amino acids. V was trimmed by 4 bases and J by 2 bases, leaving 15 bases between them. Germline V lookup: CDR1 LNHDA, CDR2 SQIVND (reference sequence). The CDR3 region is CASSTWEAGTYEQYF. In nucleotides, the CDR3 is TGTGCCAGTAGTACGTGGGAGGCAGGTACCTACGAGCAGTACTTC. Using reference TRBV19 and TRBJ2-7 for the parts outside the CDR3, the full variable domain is DGGITQSPKYLFRKEGQNVTLSCEQNLNHDAMYWYRQDPGQGLRLIYYSQIVNDFQKGDIAEGYSVSREKKESFPLTVTSAQKNPTAFYLCASSTWEAGTYEQYFGPGTRLTVT.

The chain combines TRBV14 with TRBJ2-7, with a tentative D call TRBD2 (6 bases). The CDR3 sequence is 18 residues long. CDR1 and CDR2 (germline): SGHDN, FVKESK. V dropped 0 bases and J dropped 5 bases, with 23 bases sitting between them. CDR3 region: CASSQDPPWGDLADEQYF. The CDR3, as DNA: TGTGCCAGCAGCCAAGATCCCCCATGGGGGGACCTCGCCGACGAGCAGTACTTC.

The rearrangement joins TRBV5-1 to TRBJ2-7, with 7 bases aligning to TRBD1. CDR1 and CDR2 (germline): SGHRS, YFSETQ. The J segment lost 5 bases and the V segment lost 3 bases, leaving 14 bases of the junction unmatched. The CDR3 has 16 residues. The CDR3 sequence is CASSSNPGTAFDEQYF. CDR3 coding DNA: TGCGCCAGCAGCTCAAATCCCGGGACAGCCTTTGACGAGCAGTACTTC.

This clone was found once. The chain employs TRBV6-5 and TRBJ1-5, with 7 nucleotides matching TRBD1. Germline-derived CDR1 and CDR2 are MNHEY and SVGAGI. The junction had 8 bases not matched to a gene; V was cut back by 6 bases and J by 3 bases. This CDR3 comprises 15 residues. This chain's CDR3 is CASSRDREYNQPQHF. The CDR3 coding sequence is TGTGCCAGCAGCCGCGACAGGGAGTACAATCAGCCCCAGCATTTT.

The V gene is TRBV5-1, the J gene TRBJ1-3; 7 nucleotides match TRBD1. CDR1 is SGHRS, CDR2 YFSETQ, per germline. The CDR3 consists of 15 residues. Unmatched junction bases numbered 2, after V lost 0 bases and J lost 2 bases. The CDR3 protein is CASSLGGTAGNTIYF. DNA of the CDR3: TGCGCCAGCAGCTTGGGAGGGACAGCTGGAAACACCATATATTTT.

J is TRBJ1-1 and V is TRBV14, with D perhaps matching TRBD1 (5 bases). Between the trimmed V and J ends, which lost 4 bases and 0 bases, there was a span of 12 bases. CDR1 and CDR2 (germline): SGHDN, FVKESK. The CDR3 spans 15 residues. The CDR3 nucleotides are TGTGCCAGCAGCCCCCGAGTGACAGTGAACACTGAAGCTTTCTTT. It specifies CASSPRVTVNTEAFF.

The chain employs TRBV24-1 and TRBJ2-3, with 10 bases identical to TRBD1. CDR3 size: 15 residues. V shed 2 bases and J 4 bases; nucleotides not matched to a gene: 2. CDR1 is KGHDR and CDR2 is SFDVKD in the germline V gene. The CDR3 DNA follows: TGTGCCACCAGTGATTCCGGACAGGGGGCAGATACGCAGTATTTT. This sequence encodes CATSDSGQGADTQYF.

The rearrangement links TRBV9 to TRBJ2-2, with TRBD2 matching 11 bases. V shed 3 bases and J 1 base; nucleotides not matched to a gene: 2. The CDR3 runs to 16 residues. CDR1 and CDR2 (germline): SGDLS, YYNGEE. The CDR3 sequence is CASSALAGGNTGELFF. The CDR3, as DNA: TGTGCCAGCAGCGCCCTAGCGGGAGGGAACACCGGGGAGCTGTTTTTT.